This T cell receptor beta chain was recovered during a study of T cell changes during pregnancy in multiple sclerosis. The table came from immunoSEQ multiplex PCR; TCRdb's copy has only in-frame clones and leaves some out. The data show 40,000 or so clones, with around 90% seen just once and 1% to 1.5% held by the top ten. The CDR3 length is 16 residues. The V and J ends lost 2 bases and 2 bases, in that order; junction bases with no gene match: 7. The germline V gene encodes CDR1 MNHEY and CDR2 SVGAGI. The source is a female donor with multiple sclerosis, enrolled in a pregnancy study. The starting material was peripheral blood, obtained before pregnancy. The rearrangement joins TRBV6-5 to TRBJ2-7; 9 nucleotides align to TRBD1. CDR3 nucleotides: TGTGCCAGCAGTTACGACAGGGGGGGGACCCCCTACGAGCAGTACTTC. It specifies CASSYDRGGTPYEQYF.